Shown below are 7 T cell receptor beta chains from a single sample sequenced in a study of early T cells in non-severe SARS-CoV-2 infection listed by TCRdb under 2021. The library came from 5' RACE. These reads were obtained on a NextSeq 500. The raw public data were reprocessed by TCRdb itself: fastp quality trimming at Q25, MiXCR clonotype calling, in-frame beta chains only. Records with the same CDR3 protein are collapsed into one entry carrying the most frequent genes and DNA. Here the sample has some 85,000 distinct CDR3 sequences; around 15% occur a single time. The top ten hold about 1.5% of the sample. Input material: whole blood. Receptor source: an adult who was a healthcare worker with PCR-confirmed SARS-CoV-2 infection or an uninfected control (not recorded which).

CDR3 in DNA: TGTGCCAGCAGCTTCTCGGGACCCTACGAGCAGTACTTC. As protein: CASSFSGPYEQYF. This chain uses TRBV7-2 with TRBJ2-7; D tentatively fits TRBD1 or TRBD2 (5 bases each). The CDR3 contains 13 residues. Trimming pared 3 bases from V and 2 bases from J, leaving 8 bases between. The germline gives CDR1 SGHTA, CDR2 FQGNSA.

This clonotype was observed a few times. The chain couples TRBV6-6 to TRBJ1-1; TRBD1 might be the D (5 bases). CDR3 size: 13 residues. Between the trimmed V and J ends, which lost 3 bases and 11 bases, there was a span of 16 bases. Germline loops: CDR1 MNHNY, CDR2 SVGAGI (reference sequence). The DNA for the CDR3 is TGTGCCAGCAGTTATCGGGGCAGGGAAGGGGCTTTCTTT. This codes for CASSYRGREGAFF.

The CDR3 spells CASSLKDPGQFF. Here the CDR3 DNA reads TGTGCCAGCAGCTTAAAGGATCCGGGGCAGTTCTTC. J is TRBJ2-1 and V is TRBV7-2; D is undetermined. The CDR3 runs to 12 residues. Deletions cut 2 bases from V and 12 bases from J, with 11 bases between. CDR1 is SGHTA and CDR2 is FQGNSA in the germline V gene.

This clonotype showed up just a few times. V usage is TRBV12-3 or TRBV12-4 and J usage is TRBJ1-2, with 10 bases matching TRBD1. Trimming removed 5 bases from V and 2 bases from J; junction bases left unmatched: 11. The CDR3 loop spans 17 amino acids. CDR3 amino acids: CASSPSVPGQGNYGYTF. Written as DNA, the CDR3 is TGTGCCAGCAGTCCCTCTGTCCCGGGACAGGGGAACTATGGCTACACCTTC.

The chain employs TRBV6-1 and TRBJ1-1; no clear D. Germline V gives CDR1 MNHNS, CDR2 SASEGT. The ends were cut back, 4 bases at V and 2 bases at J, with 17 bases in the middle. The CDR3 consists of 16 residues. This CDR3 reads CASSADSAVRNTEAFF. CDR3 sequence (DNA): TGTGCCAGCAGTGCGGATTCGGCAGTAAGAAACACTGAAGCTTTCTTT.

This clonotype was observed many times. The chain uses TRBV7-9 and TRBJ2-5, with no clear D. V lost 4 bases to trimming and J lost 0 bases, with 9 bases between them. This CDR3 has 14 residues. Germline V gives CDR1 SEHNR, CDR2 FQNEAQ (reference sequence). DNA of the CDR3: TGTGCCAGCAGCTCGCCCCCGTACCAAGAGACCCAGTACTTC. Amino acid sequence: CASSSPPYQETQYF.

At least ten counts were recorded for this clonotype. The chain is built from TRBV6-5 and TRBJ1-1, with D tentatively TRBD1 (5 bases). Trimming left V 0 bases short and J 5 bases short, with 19 bases between. The CDR3 extends over 17 amino acids. The germline V gene has CDR1 MNHEY and CDR2 SVGAGI. This chain's CDR3 is CASSYSRKLGKGTEAFF. CDR3 DNA: TGTGCCAGCAGTTACTCCCGTAAACTGGGAAAGGGGACTGAAGCTTTCTTT.